The rows below give T cell receptor beta chains drawn from one sample of a study of blood T cell repertoires in COVID-19. Measured with immunoSEQ multiplex PCR; TCRdb has only the in-frame clones, and not every one. The table has around 130,000 clones, about 88% seen once. Sequenced: peripheral blood. The origin of the receptors is a human donor with COVID-19, enrolled during active disease. The donor label of this sample is uncertain. CDR3s include the opening cysteine and the closing phenylalanine or tryptophan. D genes are given only for firm matches. Clone size is stated in some rows and not others, as once, few, many or a class when expanded.

J | D | V | size | DNA | CDR3
TRBJ2-3 | TRBD2 | TRBV7-9 | NA | TGTGCCAGCGCAGGGAGGGGCAGGCACACAGATACGCAGTATTTT | CASAGRGRHTDTQYF
TRBJ1-3 | NA | TRBV18 | few | TGTGCCAGCTCACCGTTCGCTAGGATCCTACCCTCTGGAAACACCATATATTTT | CASSPFARILPSGNTIYF
TRBJ1-2 | TRBD1 | TRBV18 | NA | TGTGCCAGCTCACCCTACTCGACAGGGTCCACTAACTATGGCTACACCTTC | CASSPYSTGSTNYGYTF
TRBJ1-1 | NA | TRBV9 | NA | TGTGCCAGCAGCGTAGTGGGAGGGAACACTGAAGCTTTCTTT | CASSVVGGNTEAFF
TRBJ2-7 | NA | TRBV7-9 | NA | TGTGCCAGCAGCTTACAACAGGGTTTCGGCGAGCAGTACTTC | CASSLQQGFGEQYF
TRBJ2-5 | TRBD2 | TRBV10-1 | NA | TGCGCCAGCAGTGACGGGGGGAGCCAAGAGACCCAGTACTTC | CASSDGGSQETQYF
TRBJ2-6 | TRBD1 | TRBV27 | NA | TGTGCCAGCAGTAGATGGACAGGGGGATCTGGGGCCAACGTCCTGACTTTC | CASSRWTGGSGANVLTF
TRBJ1-1 | TRBD1 | TRBV28 | NA | TGTGCCAGCAGGACGAGAACAGGGGGCGGCACTGAAGCTTTCTTT | CASRTRTGGGTEAFF
TRBJ1-2 | TRBD1 | TRBV25-1 | once | TGTGCCAGCAGTGTAAGACAGGGCCCCCCAGGGGGCTACACCTTC | CASSVRQGPPGGYTF
TRBJ1-6 | NA | TRBV2 | NA | TGTGCCAGCAGTGAACAAGAGGTCAGAACTTCACCCCTCCACTTT | CASSEQEVRTSPLHF
TRBJ1-4 | NA | TRBV6-1 | NA | TGTGCCAGCAGTGACAGGGCCGGAGCTAATGAAAAACTGTTTTTT | CASSDRAGANEKLFF
TRBJ2-7 | TRBD2 | TRBV5-1 | NA | TGCGCCAGCAGCCCCCCGACTAGCGGGAGTGAGCAGTACTTC | CASSPPTSGSEQYF
TRBJ2-5 | NA | TRBV7-3 | NA | TGTGCCAGCAGCTCGCGAGGGACAACAACGGAGACCCAGTACTTC | CASSSRGTTTETQYF
TRBJ1-1 | NA | TRBV5-1 | NA | TGCGCCAGCAGCGATCCACAGGGAATCGGCACTGAAGCTTTCTTT | CASSDPQGIGTEAFF
TRBJ1-5 | NA | TRBV9 | NA | TGTGCCAGCAGCGTAGCCGTCCAGGGCTTAGGCAATCAGCCCCAGCATTTT | CASSVAVQGLGNQPQHF